The 4 T cell receptor beta chains presented below share a single source sample, sequenced in a study of control samples from healthy donors and cancer patients. Assay used: immunoSEQ multiplex PCR; TCRdb lists only in-frame clones, some missing. In the table there are around 120,000 clones, 88% of which are singletons. Sequencing was performed on blood. Source of these receptors: a woman between 65 and 79 years old in good health.

V and J are TRBV29-1 and TRBJ2-5; 7 bases are a match to TRBD1. The V gene end was trimmed by 6 bases and the J gene end by 4 bases; junction bases not matched to a gene: 17. This CDR3 is 16 amino acids long. Germline V gives CDR1 SQVTM, CDR2 ANQGSEA. CDR3 in DNA: TGCAGCGTCGCAGGAAGACAGGGAAGAAGGATAGAGACCCAGTACTTC. As protein: CSVAGRQGRRIETQYF.

The genes are TRBV6-2 or TRBV6-3 and TRBJ2-1, with D possibly being TRBD1 or TRBD2 (6 bases each). The V and J ends lost 2 bases and 0 bases respectively, with 14 bases between them. This CDR3 region has 17 residues. Germline V gene sequence: CDR1 MNHEY, CDR2 SVGEGT. DNA for the CDR3: TGTGCCAGCAGTTACGTGAAGGGGGGAAGCTCCTACAATGAGCAGTTCTTC. This sequence encodes CASSYVKGGSSYNEQFF.

This clone was seen only once. This chain connects TRBV6-5 to TRBJ2-3; D is undetermined. Germline V gene lookup returns CDR1 MNHEY and CDR2 SVGAGI. V was cut by 0 bases and J by 5 bases, with 3 bases left in between. CDR3 size: 12 residues. The CDR3 DNA reads as TGTGCCAGCAGTTACTCGGGAGATACGCAGTATTTT. Protein product: CASSYSGDTQYF.

This chain joins TRBV6-5 and TRBJ1-1; possible D gene TRBD1, 5 bases. Trimming shortened V by 5 bases and J by 4 bases, and 8 bases separated the two germline ends. This CDR3 comprises 12 residues. Germline V CDR1 and CDR2: MNHEY, SVGAGI. The CDR3 loop is CASSRGGTEAFF. Written as DNA, the CDR3 is TGTGCCAGCAGTAGGGGAGGCACTGAAGCTTTCTTT.